These T cell receptor beta chains were read from a single sample in a study of tumor and adjacent non-tumor tissue in lung cancer. TCRdb called the multiplex PCR reads again in MiXCR, with one record for every CDR3 protein. The sample comprises 75,000 to 80,000 distinct CDR3 sequences, 76% of which are singletons, and roughly 37% rests with the top ten. The sample was distant non-tumor lung tissue. These receptors all stem from a man aged 65 to 85 with non-small cell lung cancer. CDR3s include the opening cysteine and the closing phenylalanine or tryptophan. Each record gives: J gene, V gene, D gene, clone size, CDR3 DNA, CDR3 protein. D genes are given only for firm matches. Only some rows state a clone size, as once, few, many or a class for expanded clones.

>TRBJ1-1|TRBV5-6|TRBD1|NA
TGTGCCAGCAGTTTGCTGGGACAGGGAATGAACACTGAAGCTTTCTTT
CASSLLGQGMNTEAFF
>TRBJ2-1|TRBV7-8|TRBD2|NA
TGTGCCAGCAGCATAGTTATCGGTCTAGCGGTAGAGAATGAGCAGTTCTTC
CASSIVIGLAVENEQFF
>TRBJ2-5|TRBV5-5|NA|NA
TGTGCCAGCGGCTCTGTCAGTCCGGAGACCCAGTATTTC
CASGSVSPETQYF
>TRBJ2-7|TRBV4-1|TRBD2|NA
TGCGCCAGCAGTCCTGGGACTAGCGGAACCTACAAGCAGTACTTC
CASSPGTSGTYKQYF
>TRBJ1-2|TRBV29-1|NA|NA
TGCAGCGTTGTTTCCTATCAATCCTCGGGAGAAGATGGCTACAACTTC
CSVVSYQSSGEDGYNF
>TRBJ2-1|TRBV2|TRBD2|NA
TGTGCCAGCAGCAAACTACTAGCGGGGAATGAGCAGTTCTTC
CASSKLLAGNEQFF
>TRBJ2-3|TRBV11-3|NA|NA
TGTGCCGGCACCCGTCGGGGAGTAAGCACAGAAACGCAGTATTTT
CAGTRRGVSTETQYF
>TRBJ2-7|TRBV11-2|NA|NA
TGTGCCAGCTGCTTATATCAGGAGGCCCCCTACGAGCAGTACTTC
CASCLYQEAPYEQYF
>TRBJ1-2|TRBV4-1|NA|many
TGCGCCAGCAGCCCAAGGACAGCTAACTATGGCTACACCTTC
CASSPRTANYGYTF
>TRBJ2-2|TRBV6-1|TRBD2|NA
TGTGCCAGCAGTGGACTAGCGGCGGGGCCCGGGGAGCTGTTTTTT
CASSGLAAGPGELFF
>TRBJ2-5|TRBV29-1|NA|NA
TGCAGCGTGGCCGACAGGCTCCAAGAGACACGGCACTTC
CSVADRLQETRHF
>TRBJ1-5|TRBV29-1|NA|NA
TGCAGCGCTGAAGAGGGGCTAGGTCACCCCCAGCTTTTT
CSAEEGLGHPQLF
>TRBJ2-3|TRBV5-5|TRBD2|NA
TGTGCCTCCCAGCATGGACTAGCGGGAGGGGATACTCAGTATTTT
CASQHGLAGGDTQYF
>TRBJ2-1|TRBV11-2|TRBD2|NA
TGTCCCAGCAGTTTAGAGACGGGGGGGCTCTATGAGCAATTCTTC
CPSSLETGGLYEQFF
>TRBJ2-7|TRBV20-1|TRBD1|few
TGCAGTGCCAGGACAGGGAGCAACTACGAGCAGTACTTC
CSARTGSNYEQYF
>TRBJ1-1|TRBV29-1|NA|NA
TGCAGCACAATATCACAGCGAACGAACACTGAAGTTTTCTTT
CSTISQRTNTEVFF
>TRBJ2-3|TRBV12-3/TRBV12-4|NA|large
TGTGCCAGCAGTATTAAAGATACGCAGTATTTT
CASSIKDTQYF
>TRBJ2-2|TRBV28|TRBD2|NA
TGTGCCAGCAGTTTAGGAGCGGGGGCTCCACACCCCGTGGAGCTGTTTTTT
CASSLGAGAPHPVELFF
>TRBJ2-3|TRBV29-1|NA|NA
TGCAGCTTACTCCCATATGTGATAGGGGGGGACAAAGATACGCAATATTTT
CSLLPYVIGGDKDTQYF
>TRBJ2-7|TRBV28|NA|NA
TGTGCCAGCAGTTTTTTGAGGGAGTCGGTCGAGCAATACTTC
CASSFLRESVEQYF
>TRBJ1-1|TRBV11-3|NA|NA
TGTATCAGCAGCTTCTCTACCGGGGGGAGCACTGAAGCTTTCTTT
CISSFSTGGSTEAFF
>TRBJ2-3|TRBV12-3/TRBV12-4|NA|NA
TGTGCCAGCAGTCAGACCGTGGACGGGAAAGATACGCAGTATTTT
CASSQTVDGKDTQYF
>TRBJ2-3|TRBV6-1|NA|NA
TGTGCCAGTGTATCCAGTTTTACGCAGTATTTT
CASVSSFTQYF
>TRBJ2-6|TRBV11-3|NA|NA
TGTGCCAGCAGCCATAATGTTGGGGGGGCGCAGTCTGGGGCCAACGTCCTGACTTTC
CASSHNVGGAQSGANVLTF
>TRBJ2-3|TRBV2|TRBD1|once
TGTGCCAGCATTCGAAACAGGGGCACAGATATGCAGTATTTT
CASIRNRGTDMQYF
>TRBJ2-6|TRBV6-2/TRBV6-3|NA|few
TGTGCCAGCAGTTCCTCTGGGGCCAACGACCTGTCTTTC
CASSSSGANDLSF
>TRBJ2-5|TRBV20-1|NA|few
TGCAGTGCCCTCCGGCCCGGGGAGACCCAGTACTTC
CSALRPGETQYF
>TRBJ2-6|TRBV6-1|NA|NA
TGTGCCAGCAGTGAGGGGGCTGGGGCCGACCTCCTGACCTTC
CASSEGAGADLLTF
>TRBJ2-1|TRBV28|NA|NA
TGTGCCAGTAGAGCCAAGAGCTCCTACTATGAGCAGTTCTTC
CASRAKSSYYEQFF
>TRBJ1-2|TRBV6-1|TRBD1|few
TGTGCCAGCAGTGACCAGGGGGCAGGATATGGCTACGCCTTC
CASSDQGAGYGYAF
>TRBJ1-1|TRBV6-5|NA|NA
TGTGCCACCTCTTGGATGGGGAAAGCTGAAGCTTTCTTT
CATSWMGKAEAFF
>TRBJ2-2|TRBV6-1|NA|NA
TGTGCCAGCTCTGGGGTGCCCGGGGAGCTGTTTTTT
CASSGVPGELFF
>TRBJ1-4|TRBV10-3|NA|NA
TGTGCCATCAGCGACAGGACAACTAATAGAAATCTGTTTTTT
CAISDRTTNRNLFF
>TRBJ1-1|TRBV6-2/TRBV6-3|NA|NA
TGTGCCAGCAGCAGAAATAAGGGAGGGAACATGAACACTGAAGCTTTCTTT
CASSRNKGGNMNTEAFF
>TRBJ2-3|TRBV5-4|NA|few
TGTGTCAGCAGCTTGGATCTCCCGGGACTTAGCACAGATACGCAGTATTTT
CVSSLDLPGLSTDTQYF
>TRBJ2-7|TRBV7-9|NA|NA
TGTGCCAGCAACTCCGTCAGGACCCTGAGCAATGAGCAGTACTTC
CASNSVRTLSNEQYF
>TRBJ1-3|TRBV4-1|NA|NA
TGCGTCAGGAGCCAAGACTGGGGTAGCTCTGGAAACACCATATATTTT
CVRSQDWGSSGNTIYF
>TRBJ2-5|TRBV2|TRBD1|once
TGTGCCAGCAGAAGCCCAGGGGGTCCCACGGACTTC
CASRSPGGPTDF
>TRBJ2-1|TRBV6-2/TRBV6-3|NA|NA
TGTGCCAGCAGTTACGGTCAGGACTACACTGAGCAGTTCTTC
CASSYGQDYTEQFF
>TRBJ2-5|TRBV4-3|NA|NA
TGTGCCAGCAGTCAAGAATTGGGGGAGTACGGCCAAGAGACCCAGTACTTC
CASSQELGEYGQETQYF
>TRBJ2-7|TRBV5-1|NA|NA
TGCGCCAGCAGCTTTTTATCCACACAGAGCGAGCAGTACTTC
CASSFLSTQSEQYF